This T cell receptor (beta chain) emerged from a study of vaccination and CD4 T cells after COVID-19 (dated by TCRdb to 2021 to 2024). The study in broad terms: Every convalescent patient had a positive nasal swab PCR test for SARS-CoV-2, with mild disease in several patients and severe disease in one. Six males and four females were included in the convalescent cohort, with two Hispanic individuals, seven Caucasians, two Asians and one multiracial person represented. Two doses of either the Pfizer-BioNTech BNT162b2 vaccine (n=8) or the Moderna mRNA-1273 vaccine (n=2) were administered to participants. Post-COVID blood samples were collected from convalescent patients a median of around 100 days after diagnosis, with a range of roughly 30 to 161 days. Post-vaccine blood samples were taken a median of around 68 days after the second vaccine dose, with a range of roughly 14 to 241 days. The cultures were stimulated with overlapping spike peptide pools from SARS-CoV-2 and from the common cold coronaviruses HCoV-NL63, HCoV-OC43 and HCoV-229E. In control cultures, a CEFX viral epitope pool was used as positive control, an HIV-1 Nef peptide pool was used as negative control, or no peptide was added. The spike-specific CD4+ TCR repertoire was compared before and after mRNA vaccination in under 11 COVID-19 convalescent patients and several infection-naive healthy vaccine recipients.

Cut back by 2 bases and 4 bases, the V and J ends lie 19 bases apart. Inclusive of the bounding cysteine and phenylalanine, the CDR3 is 17 residues long. The sequence is cut down to CDR3 DNA, 51 bases in frame from base 1. Sequences SEHNR (CDR1) and FQNEAQ (CDR2) are obtained from the germline V gene (reference sequence). To note about this clonotype: Its antigen is currently not known. Nothing much larger sits one base from this clone, and base qualities are not available.

The treatment or condition label, read with the paper, signifies: approximately 10-day PBMC culture with coronavirus spike peptide pools or control peptides (ViraFEST assay). The ViraFEST assay, used in the study, expanded antigen-specific T cells with peptide pools and then identified the expanded clonotypes through TCR sequencing. The convalescent patients' positive SARS-CoV-2 PCR tests fell between March and December 2020, which was before the Alpha, Beta and Delta variants emerged in the United States. PBMCs were cultured at 1.5 million to 2 million per well in IMDM supplemented with about 5.5% human AB serum and about 10 IU/ml IL-2, with about 9 ug/ml peptide pools added. Half of the culture medium was replaced with fresh IL-2-containing medium on days 3 and 7. After approximately 11 days of culture, CD4+ T cells were isolated by negative selection with the EasySep CD4+ T cell isolation kit. PBMCs were separated from whole blood using Ficoll-Paque Plus gradient centrifugation and then either used fresh or cryopreserved at -140C. Each culture condition was generally run in triplicate wells.

Receptor amplification or capture employed PCR. DNA from cultured CD4+ T cells underwent TCR sequencing with the Oncomine TCR Beta short-read assay at the Johns Hopkins FTIC core. Genomic DNA was extracted from the cultured CD4+ T cells with the QIAamp micro DNA kit. Oncomine TCR Beta libraries from cultured CD4+ T cells were pooled using unique dual indexes and sequenced on an Illumina iSeq 100. The study's own analysis went as follows. Non-productive sequences were filtered out, and CDR3s that did not start with C, did not end with F or W, or were shorter than 7 amino acids were discarded. Antigen-specific clonotypes were identified with the MANAFEST web application by comparing peptide-stimulated wells with reference and other culture wells. Positive clones required FDR below 0.05, an odds ratio above 5, and productive frequency above 0.1% in at least two of three replicate wells. A clonotype was classed as cross-reactive if the clonotype showed significant expansion both in SARS-CoV-2 spike wells and in at least one common cold coronavirus spike condition. Similarity between CDR3 sequences was evaluated in R version 3.6.1 using Levenshtein distances (stringdist) and unrooted phylogenetic trees (ape). In TCRdb, the public reads were trimmed at Q25 with fastp and aligned with MiXCR, with productive beta chains retained. Duplicate CDR3 protein sequences are folded into a single record with the most common DNA and genes. What appears here as the V and J calls and clone size reflects TCRdb's work, not the paper's. This sample lists more than 15,000 distinct CDR3 sequences; around a third were detected once. The ten largest clonotypes hold about 15% of the sample.

Study-wide conclusions, independent of this receptor: Among convalescent patients, a median about 86% of the SARS-CoV-2-reactive clones seen after vaccination appeared only after vaccination, which suggests priming specific to the vaccine. Of the vaccine-specific clones in convalescent patients, 304 of 307, or nearly all, reacted only to SARS-CoV-2 spike and did not cross-react with common cold coronaviruses. Relatively few convalescent patients were included in the study, and early timepoints after natural infection were not analyzed. Although the median number of SARS-CoV-2-reactive clonotypes went up from roughly 19 after infection to some 40 after vaccination, the increase was not significant.

Material: cultured CD4+ T cells from blood. The receptor's source is a human donor with COVID-19. The rearranged chain carries TRBV7-9 and TRBJ2-3; there is no confident call for the D gene. The bases read TGTGCCAGCAGCTTATATGCGTTGGCACTGGAATCAGATACGCAGTATTTT. It codes for CASSLYALALESDTQYF.